This T cell receptor beta chain was captured by sequencing in a study of blood T cell repertoires in COVID-19. Trimming shortened V by 0 bases and J by 3 bases, and 5 bases separated the two germline ends. CDR1 is MNHEY, CDR2 SVGEGT, per germline. The CDR3 is 13 residues long. Clones were sequenced by immunoSEQ multiplex PCR, and TCRdb holds only the in-frame ones, with some missing. The sample includes 30,000 or so clones, around 86% of them seen just once. The clonotype was recovered from a man aged 55-75 years with active COVID-19. The rearrangement uses TRBV6-2 or TRBV6-3 and TRBJ1-2; no clear D. The material sequenced was peripheral blood. The DNA for the CDR3 is TGTGCCAGCAGTTACTCTCCGTACTATGGCTACACCTTC. Amino acid sequence: CASSYSPYYGYTF.